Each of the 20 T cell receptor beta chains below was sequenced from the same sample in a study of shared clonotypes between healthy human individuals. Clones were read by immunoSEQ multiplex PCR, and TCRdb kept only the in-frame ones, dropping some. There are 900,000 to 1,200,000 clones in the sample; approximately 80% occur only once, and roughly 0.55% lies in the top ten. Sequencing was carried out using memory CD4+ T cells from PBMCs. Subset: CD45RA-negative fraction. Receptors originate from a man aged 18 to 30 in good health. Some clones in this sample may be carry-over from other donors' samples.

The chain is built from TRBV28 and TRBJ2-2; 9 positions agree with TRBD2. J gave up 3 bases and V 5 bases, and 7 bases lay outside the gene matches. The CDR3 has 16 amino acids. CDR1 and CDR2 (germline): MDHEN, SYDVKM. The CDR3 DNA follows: TGTGCCAGCAGTCTAGCGGGGACTGTTGACACCGGGGAGCTGTTTTTT. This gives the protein CASSLAGTVDTGELFF.

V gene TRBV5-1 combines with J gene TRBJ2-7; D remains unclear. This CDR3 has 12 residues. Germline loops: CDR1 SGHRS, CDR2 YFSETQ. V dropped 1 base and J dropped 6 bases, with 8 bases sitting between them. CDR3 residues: CASSLLGAEQYF. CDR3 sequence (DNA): TGCGCCAGCAGCTTGTTGGGTGCCGAGCAGTACTTC.

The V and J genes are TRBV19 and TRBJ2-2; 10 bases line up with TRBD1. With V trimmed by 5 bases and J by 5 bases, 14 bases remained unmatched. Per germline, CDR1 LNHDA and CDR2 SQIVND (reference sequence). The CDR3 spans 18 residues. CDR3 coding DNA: TGTGCCAGTAGTGGCCAAGTCGGGACAGGGGTGGGAACCGGGGAGCTGTTTTTT. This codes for CASSGQVGTGVGTGELFF. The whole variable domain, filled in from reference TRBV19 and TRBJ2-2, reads DGGITQSPKYLFRKEGQNVTLSCEQNLNHDAMYWYRQDPGQGLRLIYYSQIVNDFQKGDIAEGYSVSREKKESFPLTVTSAQKNPTAFYLCASSGQVGTGVGTGELFFGEGSRLTVL.

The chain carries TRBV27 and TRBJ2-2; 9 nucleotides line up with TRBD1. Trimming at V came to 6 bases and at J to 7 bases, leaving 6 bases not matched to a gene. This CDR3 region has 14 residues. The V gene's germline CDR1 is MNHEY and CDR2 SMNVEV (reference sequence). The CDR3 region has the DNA TGTGCCAGCAGCCAACAGGGGGCGGGCGGGGAGCTGTTTTTT. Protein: CASSQQGAGGELFF.

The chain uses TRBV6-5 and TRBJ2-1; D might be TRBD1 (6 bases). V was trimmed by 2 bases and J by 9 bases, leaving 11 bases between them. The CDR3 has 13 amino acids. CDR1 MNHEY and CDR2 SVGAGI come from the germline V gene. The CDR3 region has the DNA TGTGCCAGCAGTTACGACAGGTTCAGTGAGCAGTTCTTC. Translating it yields CASSYDRFSEQFF.

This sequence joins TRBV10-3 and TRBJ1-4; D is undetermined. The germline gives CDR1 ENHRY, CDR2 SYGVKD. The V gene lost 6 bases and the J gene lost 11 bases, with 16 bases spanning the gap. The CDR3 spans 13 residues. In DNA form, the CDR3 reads TGTGCCATCAGCCCATATATCGGTGGCAAACTGTTTTTT. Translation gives CAISPYIGGKLFF.

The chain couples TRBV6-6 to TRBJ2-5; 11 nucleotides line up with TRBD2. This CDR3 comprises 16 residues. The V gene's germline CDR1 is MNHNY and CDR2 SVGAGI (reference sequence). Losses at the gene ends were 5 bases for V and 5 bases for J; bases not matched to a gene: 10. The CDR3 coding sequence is TGTGCCAGCAGTCGCCCCCTAGCGGGAGGAATTGAGACCCAGTACTTC. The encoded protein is CASSRPLAGGIETQYF.

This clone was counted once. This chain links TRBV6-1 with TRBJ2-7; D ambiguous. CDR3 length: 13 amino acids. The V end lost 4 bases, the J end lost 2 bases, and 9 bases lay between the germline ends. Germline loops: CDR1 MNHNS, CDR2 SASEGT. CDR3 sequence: CASSVTVTYEQYF. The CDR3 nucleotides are TGTGCCAGCAGTGTAACTGTAACCTACGAGCAGTACTTC.

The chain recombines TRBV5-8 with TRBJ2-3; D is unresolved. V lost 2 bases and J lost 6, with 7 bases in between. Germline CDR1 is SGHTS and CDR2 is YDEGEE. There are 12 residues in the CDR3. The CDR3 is CASSLTGDTQYF. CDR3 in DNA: TGTGCCAGCAGCTTAACTGGGGATACGCAGTATTTT.

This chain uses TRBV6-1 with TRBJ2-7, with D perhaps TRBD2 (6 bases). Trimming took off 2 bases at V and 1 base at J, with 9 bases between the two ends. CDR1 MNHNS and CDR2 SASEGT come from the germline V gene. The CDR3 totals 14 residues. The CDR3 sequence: CASSELGTSYEQYF. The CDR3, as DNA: TGTGCCAGCAGTGAATTGGGGACTTCCTACGAGCAGTACTTC.

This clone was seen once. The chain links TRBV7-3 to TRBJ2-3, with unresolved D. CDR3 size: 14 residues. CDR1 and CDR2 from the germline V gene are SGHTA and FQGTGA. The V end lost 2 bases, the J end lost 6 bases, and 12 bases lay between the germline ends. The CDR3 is CASSLSAIEDTQYF. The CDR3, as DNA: TGTGCCAGCAGCTTATCAGCTATCGAGGATACGCAGTATTTT.

The chain's CDR3 is CASRSESRGLRGTDTQYF. The DNA for the CDR3 is TGTGCCAGCAGATCGGAAAGCAGGGGCCTCAGGGGCACAGATACGCAGTATTTT. The chain links TRBV7-9 to TRBJ2-3; a weak D match, TRBD1 (6 bases). V was trimmed by 6 bases and J by 1 base, leaving 23 bases between them. This CDR3 contains 18 residues. Germline-derived CDR1 and CDR2 are SEHNR and FQNEAQ (reference sequence).

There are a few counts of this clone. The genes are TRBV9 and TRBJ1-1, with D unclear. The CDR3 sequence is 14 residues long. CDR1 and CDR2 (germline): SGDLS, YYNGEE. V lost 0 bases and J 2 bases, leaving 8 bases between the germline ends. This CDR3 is CASSVALGNTEAFF. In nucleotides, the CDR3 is TGTGCCAGCAGCGTAGCTCTGGGAAACACTGAAGCTTTCTTT.

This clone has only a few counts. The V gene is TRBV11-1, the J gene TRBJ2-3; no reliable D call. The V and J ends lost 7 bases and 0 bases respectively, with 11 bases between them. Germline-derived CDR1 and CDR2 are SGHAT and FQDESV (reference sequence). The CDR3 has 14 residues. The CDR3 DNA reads TGTGCCAGCACCCCAGCCTTGAGCACAGATACGCAGTATTTT. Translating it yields CASTPALSTDTQYF.

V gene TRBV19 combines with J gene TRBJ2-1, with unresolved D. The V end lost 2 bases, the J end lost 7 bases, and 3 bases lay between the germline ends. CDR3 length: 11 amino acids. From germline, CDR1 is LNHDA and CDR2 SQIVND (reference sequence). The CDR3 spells CASSIMNEQFF. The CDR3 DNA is TGTGCCAGTAGTATAATGAATGAGCAGTTCTTC.

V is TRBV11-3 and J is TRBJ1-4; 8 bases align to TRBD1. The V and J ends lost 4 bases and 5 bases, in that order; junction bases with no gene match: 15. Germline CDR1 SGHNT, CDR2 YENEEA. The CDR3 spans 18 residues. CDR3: CASSSRYLQGAWNEKLFF. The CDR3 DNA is TGTGCCAGCAGCTCCCGCTACCTGCAGGGGGCGTGGAATGAAAAACTGTTTTTT.

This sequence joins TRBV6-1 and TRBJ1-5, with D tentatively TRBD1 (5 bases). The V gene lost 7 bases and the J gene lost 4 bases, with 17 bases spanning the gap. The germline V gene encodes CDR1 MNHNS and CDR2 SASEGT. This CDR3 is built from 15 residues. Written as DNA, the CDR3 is TGTGCCAGCACCAAAGCGCTGGGGCCTAATCAGCCCCAGCATTTT. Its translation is CASTKALGPNQPQHF.

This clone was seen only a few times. The CDR3 sequence is CASSQDSSGADTQYF. DNA of the CDR3: TGTGCCAGCAGCCAAGATTCAAGCGGTGCAGATACGCAGTATTTT. The chain couples TRBV4-2 to TRBJ2-3, with a possible D match to TRBD2 (5 bases). V was cut by 0 bases and J by 4 bases, with 11 bases left in between. The germline V gene encodes CDR1 LGHNA and CDR2 YNFKEQ. The CDR3 runs to 15 residues.

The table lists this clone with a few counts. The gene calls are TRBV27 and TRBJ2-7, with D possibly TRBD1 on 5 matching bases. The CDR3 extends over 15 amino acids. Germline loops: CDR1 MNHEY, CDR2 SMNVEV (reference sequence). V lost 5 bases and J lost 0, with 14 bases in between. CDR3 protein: CASSPSTAYSYEQYF. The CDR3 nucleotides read TGTGCCAGCAGTCCATCGACAGCTTACTCCTACGAGCAGTACTTC.

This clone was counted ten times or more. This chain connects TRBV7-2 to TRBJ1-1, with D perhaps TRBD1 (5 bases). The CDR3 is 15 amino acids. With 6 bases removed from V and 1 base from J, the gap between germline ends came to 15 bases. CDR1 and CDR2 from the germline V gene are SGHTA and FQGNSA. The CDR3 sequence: CASRGEDFRNTEAFF. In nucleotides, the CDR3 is TGTGCCAGCAGGGGGGAGGACTTTCGGAACACTGAAGCTTTCTTT.